The 27 T cell receptor beta chains given below trace back to one sample, sequenced in a study of blood T cell repertoires in COVID-19. Using immunoSEQ multiplex PCR, the repertoire was profiled, and TCRdb retains in-frame clones only, with some absent. The sample has 200,000 to 300,000 clones, around nine tenths seen once. Material: peripheral blood. The receptors here all came from a man under 40 with active or convalescent COVID-19.

CDR3 protein: CASSLEADREAFF. The CDR3 DNA reads as TGCGCCAGCAGCTTGGAGGCGGACAGGGAAGCTTTCTTT. This rearrangement joins TRBV5-1 to TRBJ1-1; 7 bases match TRBD1. Germline V CDR1 and CDR2: SGHRS, YFSETQ. The CDR3 sequence is 13 residues long. With 0 bases clipped from V and 8 bases from J, the junction kept 4 bases outside the gene matches.

This chain connects TRBV6-5 to TRBJ2-7; possibly TRBD1 for D (6 bases). This CDR3 comprises 14 residues. V lost 7 bases and J lost 2, with 15 bases in between. The germline CDR1 and CDR2 sequences are MNHEY and SVGAGI. The CDR3 DNA sequence: TGTGCCAGCACCAACAGGGTATCCCCCTACGAGCAGTACTTC. This translates into CASTNRVSPYEQYF.

The V and J genes are TRBV21-1 and TRBJ2-7; TRBD1, the D gene given by the table, was not confirmed from the DNA. TRBV21-1 constitutes a pseudogene. CDR3 length: 15 residues. The CDR3 here is CASSERWDRTYEQYF. CDR3 DNA sequence: TGTGCCAGCAGCGAAAGATGGGACAGGACCTACGAGCAGTACTTC.

The V gene is TRBV7-6, the J gene TRBJ2-7; D unclear. CDR1 and CDR2 from the germline V gene are SGHVS and FNYEAQ. Trimming cost V 1 base and J 0 bases, with 13 bases left between them. The CDR3 extends over 16 amino acids. The CDR3 region has the DNA TGTGCCAGCAGCTTAGTATCGGCGGAGTACTCCTACGAGCAGTACTTC. It translates to CASSLVSAEYSYEQYF.

V usage is TRBV6-5 and J usage is TRBJ1-5, with a possible D match to TRBD1 (6 bases). Trimming shortened V by 6 bases and J by 5 bases, and 17 bases separated the two germline ends. CDR1 MNHEY and CDR2 SVGAGI come from the germline V gene. This CDR3 is 15 amino acids long. CDR3 in amino acids: CASSDPRGYDQPQHF. As DNA, the CDR3 is TGTGCCAGCAGCGACCCAAGGGGGTATGATCAGCCCCAGCATTTT.

This clone was seen just once. This chain joins TRBV28 and TRBJ1-6; TRBD1 might be the D (5 bases). CDR1 is MDHEN, CDR2 SYDVKM, per germline. Trimming cost V 7 bases and J 0 bases, with 13 bases left between them. The CDR3 runs 16 residues. The CDR3 loop reads CASKLGLSSYNSPLHF. CDR3 sequence (DNA): TGTGCCAGCAAGCTGGGACTGAGCTCCTATAATTCACCCCTCCACTTT. Looking up the rest from reference TRBV28 and TRBJ1-6 gives the full variable domain: DVKVTQSSRYLVKRTGEKVFLECVQDMDHENMFWYRQDPGLGLRLIYFSYDVKMKEKGDIPEGYSVSREKKERFSLILESASTNQTSMYLCASKLGLSSYNSPLHFGNGTRLTVT.

This clone was detected a few times. This chain links TRBV19 with TRBJ1-1; 7 positions agree with TRBD1. Germline V gene sequence: CDR1 LNHDA, CDR2 SQIVND (reference sequence). J lost 1 base, V lost 7 bases, and 3 bases had no gene match. CDR3 length: 13 amino acids. The chain's CDR3 is CASTRTGNTEAFF. Written as DNA, the CDR3 is TGTGCCAGTACCAGGACAGGGAACACTGAAGCTTTCTTT.

The V gene is TRBV7-2, the J gene TRBJ1-3; no clear D. V was trimmed by 2 bases and J by 5 bases, leaving 7 bases between them. CDR1 is SGHTA and CDR2 is FQGNSA in the germline V gene. There are 13 residues in the CDR3. The CDR3 bases are TGTGCCAGCAGCTTAAAGACACGAAACACCATATATTTT. It translates to CASSLKTRNTIYF.

The rearrangement uses TRBV6-5 and TRBJ2-5; 7 positions agree with TRBD2. Germline V gene lookup returns CDR1 MNHEY and CDR2 SVGAGI. V lost 2 bases, J lost 5 bases, and 11 bases stayed unmatched. This CDR3 region has 16 residues. The DNA of the CDR3 is TGTGCCAGCAGTTACGGCGGGGAGGGCCTCGGCGAGACCCAGTACTTC. It yields the protein CASSYGGEGLGETQYF.

The chain is built from TRBV9 and TRBJ1-2; TRBD1 matches 7 bases. Trimming removed 5 bases from V and 7 bases from J; junction bases left unmatched: 8. Germline V gene sequence: CDR1 SGDLS, CDR2 YYNGEE. This CDR3 is 13 amino acids long. CDR3 sequence: CASRATGSSGYTF. In nucleotides, the CDR3 is TGTGCCAGCAGGGCGACAGGGAGTAGTGGCTACACCTTC.

V is TRBV19 and J is TRBJ1-2; TRBD1 matches at 11 bases. This CDR3 spans 14 amino acids. Trimming took 4 bases from V and 7 from J; bases not matched to a gene: 5. The germline gives CDR1 LNHDA, CDR2 SQIVND (reference sequence). The CDR3 is CASSTDRGRSGYTF. The CDR3 DNA reads TGTGCCAGTAGTACGGACAGGGGGCGGTCTGGCTACACCTTC.

The chain recombines TRBV6-5 with TRBJ2-3; D remains ambiguous. This CDR3 has 15 residues. CDR1 and CDR2 (germline): MNHEY, SVGAGI. V was clipped by 6 bases and J by 0 bases, with 13 bases between them. The CDR3: CASRNSVFSTDTQYF. Here the CDR3 DNA reads TGTGCCAGCAGGAATAGTGTCTTCAGCACAGATACGCAGTATTTT.

CDR3 amino acids: CASSQVDREGEKLFF. DNA of the CDR3: TGCGCCAGCAGCCAAGTTGACAGGGAAGGTGAAAAACTGTTTTTT. This sequence joins TRBV4-1 and TRBJ1-4; 7 bases are a match to TRBD1. The CDR3 runs 15 residues. V lost 1 base, J lost 7 bases, and 6 bases stayed unmatched. Germline CDR1 MGHRA, CDR2 YSYEKL.

The gene calls are TRBV7-9 and TRBJ1-1; the D gene is possibly TRBD1 (5 bases). V was cut by 1 base and J by 11 bases, with 20 bases left in between. The CDR3 contains 15 residues. Germline values: CDR1 SEHNR, CDR2 FQNEAQ (reference sequence). The CDR3 region is CASSLVGAGDLAAFF. The CDR3 DNA reads TGTGCCAGCAGCTTAGTGGGAGCGGGGGATCTCGCTGCTTTCTTT.

The rearrangement joins TRBV6-5 to TRBJ2-7; TRBD2 matches at 8 bases. CDR1 is MNHEY and CDR2 is SVGAGI in the germline V gene. Trimming removed 7 bases from V and 1 base from J; junction bases left unmatched: 6. The CDR3 runs 14 residues. Here the CDR3 reads CASKRAGASYEQYF. CDR3 in DNA: TGTGCCAGCAAACGAGCGGGGGCGTCCTACGAGCAGTACTTC.

This clone has just one count. The chain carries TRBV21-1 and TRBJ1-2; the D call TRBD1 from the table was never checked on the DNA. TRBV21-1 is a recognized pseudogene. This CDR3 comprises 17 residues. CDR3 residues: CASSKVPQDRGNYGYTF. As DNA, the CDR3 is TGTGCCAGCAGCAAAGTGCCCCAGGACAGGGGTAACTATGGCTACACCTTC.

The chain has TRBV6-5 and TRBJ1-2; D possibly corresponds to TRBD1 (6 bases). Germline CDR1 MNHEY, CDR2 SVGAGI. Trimming shortened V by 6 bases and J by 9 bases, and 14 bases separated the two germline ends. The CDR3 totals 12 residues. DNA of the CDR3: TGTGCCAGCAGCACAGGGACATGGCGCTACACCTTC. Protein sequence: CASSTGTWRYTF.

The rearrangement uses TRBV19 and TRBJ1-2; 9 positions agree with TRBD1. J was trimmed by 4 bases and V by 5 bases; bases with no gene match: 11. Germline values: CDR1 LNHDA, CDR2 SQIVND (reference sequence). The CDR3 consists of 16 residues. The CDR3 is CASSDTGTGIRYGYTF. Here the CDR3 DNA reads TGTGCCAGTAGTGATACCGGGACAGGGATCCGCTATGGCTACACCTTC.

The gene calls are TRBV4-2 and TRBJ2-7, with 9 bases that match TRBD2. CDR1 and CDR2 (germline): LGHNA, YNFKEQ. The J segment lost 4 bases and the V segment lost 2 bases, leaving 6 bases of the junction unmatched. The CDR3 sequence is 15 residues long. CDR3 nucleotide sequence: TGTGCCAGCAGCCAAATTAGCGGGGGCCCTTACGAGCAGTACTTC. Translated, it gives CASSQISGGPYEQYF.

The rearrangement links TRBV2 to TRBJ1-1; 8 bases match TRBD1. This CDR3 region has 14 residues. Per germline, CDR1 SNHLY and CDR2 FYNNEI. Trimming cost V 6 bases and J 3 bases; bases outside gene matches: 6. The CDR3 is CASRNRGVDTEAFF. The CDR3 DNA is TGTGCCAGCAGGAACAGGGGGGTCGACACTGAAGCTTTCTTT.

The rearrangement joins TRBV5-5 to TRBJ1-2; D remains ambiguous. This CDR3 is 16 amino acids long. Between the trimmed V and J ends, which lost 5 bases and 6 bases, there was a span of 23 bases. Germline CDR1 and CDR2: SGHKS and YYEKEE (reference sequence). The CDR3 region is CASRPMASRRLDGYTF. The CDR3 bases are TGTGCCAGCAGACCCATGGCGAGCCGGCGGTTAGATGGCTACACCTTC.

The chain employs TRBV15 and TRBJ1-5; 7 bases are a match to TRBD1. Germline lookup yields CDR1 LNHNV and CDR2 YYDKDF (reference sequence). Trimming cost V 6 bases and J 0 bases; bases outside gene matches: 14. CDR3 length: 18 amino acids. The CDR3 here is CATRVVLGQTYSNQPQHF. The CDR3 DNA sequence: TGTGCCACCAGAGTGGTTTTGGGACAGACATATAGCAATCAGCCCCAGCATTTT.

The rearrangement joins TRBV7-6 to TRBJ1-4; no reliable D call. CDR1 and CDR2 (germline): SGHVS, FNYEAQ. This CDR3 region has 15 residues. V was trimmed by 5 bases and J by 4 bases, leaving 14 bases between them. CDR3 residues: CASSPGVAGNEKLFF. CDR3 DNA: TGTGCCAGCAGCCCTGGCGTAGCGGGTAATGAAAAACTGTTTTTT.

The chain is built from TRBV4-2 and TRBJ1-1; possibly TRBD1 for D (5 bases). Germline V lookup: CDR1 LGHNA, CDR2 YNFKEQ. V shed 0 bases and J shed 6 bases, with 14 bases lying between them. The CDR3 totals 15 residues. The CDR3 sequence is CASSQDLGHGAEAFF. For the CDR3, the DNA is TGTGCCAGCAGCCAAGATCTTGGACACGGAGCTGAAGCTTTCTTT.

This clone was recorded only once. The sample carries other DNA sequences with the same CDR3. The chain joins TRBV19 to TRBJ1-5; weak D call: TRBD1 (5 bases). Germline V gene sequence: CDR1 LNHDA, CDR2 SQIVND (reference sequence). Trimming removed 7 bases from V and 4 bases from J, with 14 bases in between. There are 14 residues in the CDR3. This CDR3 is CASTGTGGNQPQHF. CDR3 nucleotide sequence: TGTGCCAGTACCGGGACGGGGGGGAATCAGCCCCAGCATTTT. Full variable domain (remainder filled in from reference TRBV19 and TRBJ1-5): DGGITQSPKYLFRKEGQNVTLSCEQNLNHDAMYWYRQDPGQGLRLIYYSQIVNDFQKGDIAEGYSVSREKKESFPLTVTSAQKNPTAFYLCASTGTGGNQPQHFGDGTRLSIL.

J is TRBJ2-7 and V is TRBV5-6; perhaps TRBD1 as D (6 bases). The CDR3 runs 13 residues. The V end was cut by 4 bases, the J end by 2 bases, with 10 bases between. CDR1 is SGHDT, CDR2 YYEEEE, per germline. CDR3 in DNA: TGTGCCAGCAGCCGGGACACTACCTACGAGCAGTACTTC. Translation: CASSRDTTYEQYF. Using reference TRBV5-6 and TRBJ2-7 for the parts outside the CDR3, the full variable domain is DAGVTQSPTHLIKTRGQQVTLRCSPKSGHDTVSWYQQALGQGPQFIFQYYEEEERQRGNFPDRFSGHQFPNYSSELNVNALLLGDSALYLCASSRDTTYEQYFGPGTRLTVT.

The chain joins TRBV9 to TRBJ2-7; 9 positions agree with TRBD1. The CDR3 spans 15 residues. V lost 4 bases to trimming and J lost 0 bases; unmatched junction nucleotides: 5. Germline V gene lookup returns CDR1 SGDLS and CDR2 YYNGEE. This CDR3 is CASSFGQGTSYEQYF. For the CDR3, the DNA is TGTGCCAGCAGCTTTGGACAGGGGACCTCCTACGAGCAGTACTTC.